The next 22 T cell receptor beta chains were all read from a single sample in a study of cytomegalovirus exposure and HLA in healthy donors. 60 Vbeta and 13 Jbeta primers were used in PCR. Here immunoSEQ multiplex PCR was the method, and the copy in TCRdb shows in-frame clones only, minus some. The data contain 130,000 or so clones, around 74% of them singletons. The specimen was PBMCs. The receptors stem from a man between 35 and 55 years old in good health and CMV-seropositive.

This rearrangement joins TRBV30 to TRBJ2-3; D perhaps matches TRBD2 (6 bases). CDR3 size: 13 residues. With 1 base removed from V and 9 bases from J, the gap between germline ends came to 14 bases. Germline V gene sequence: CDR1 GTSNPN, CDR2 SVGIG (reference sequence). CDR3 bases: TGTGCCTGGAGTGAGGGAGGACCGGGAACGCAGTATTTT. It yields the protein CAWSEGGPGTQYF.

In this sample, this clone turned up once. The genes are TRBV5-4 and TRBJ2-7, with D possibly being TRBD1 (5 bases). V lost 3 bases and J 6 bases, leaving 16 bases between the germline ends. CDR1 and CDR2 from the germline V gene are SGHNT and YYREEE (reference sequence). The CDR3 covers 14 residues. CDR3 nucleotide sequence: TGTGCCAGCAGCTACCAGGGTCCCTCAGGCGAGCAGTACTTC. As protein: CASSYQGPSGEQYF.

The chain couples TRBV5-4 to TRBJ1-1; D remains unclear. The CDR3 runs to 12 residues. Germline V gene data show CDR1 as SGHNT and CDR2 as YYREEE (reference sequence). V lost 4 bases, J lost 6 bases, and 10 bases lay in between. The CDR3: CASSRAGAEAFF. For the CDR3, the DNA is TGTGCCAGCAGCCGCGCCGGGGCTGAAGCTTTCTTT.

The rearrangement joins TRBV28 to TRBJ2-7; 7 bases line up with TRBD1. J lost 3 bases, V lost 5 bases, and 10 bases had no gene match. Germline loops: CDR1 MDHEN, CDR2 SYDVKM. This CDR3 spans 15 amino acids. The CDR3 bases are TGTGCCAGCAGTGGGCCCGGGACAGTGCTCTACGAGCAGTACTTC. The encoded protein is CASSGPGTVLYEQYF.

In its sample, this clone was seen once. CDR3 in DNA: TGTGCCAGCAGCCCGAGTGGAGGGGTCAATCAGCCCCAGCATTTT. The encoded protein is CASSPSGGVNQPQHF. The J gene is TRBJ1-5, the V gene TRBV7-9; D is possibly TRBD1 (5 bases). V was cut by 5 bases and J by 3 bases, with 14 bases left in between. The CDR3 runs 15 residues. The germline V gene has CDR1 SEHNR and CDR2 FQNEAQ (reference sequence).

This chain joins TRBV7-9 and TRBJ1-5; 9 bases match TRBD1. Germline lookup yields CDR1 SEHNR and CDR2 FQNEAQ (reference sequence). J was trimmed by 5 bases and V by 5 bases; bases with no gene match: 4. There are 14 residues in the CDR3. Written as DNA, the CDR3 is TGTGCCAGCAGCGTGGACAGGGGCGATCAGCCCCAGCATTTT. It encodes CASSVDRGDQPQHF.

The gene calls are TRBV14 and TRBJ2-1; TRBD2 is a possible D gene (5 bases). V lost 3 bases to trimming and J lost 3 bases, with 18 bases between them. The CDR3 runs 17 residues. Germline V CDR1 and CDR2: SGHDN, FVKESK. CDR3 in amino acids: CASSQDSGRVVYNEQFF. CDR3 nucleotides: TGTGCCAGCAGCCAGGACTCCGGAAGGGTTGTCTACAATGAGCAGTTCTTC.

The CDR3 is CSVGPGGRGAARYEQYF. CDR3 in DNA: TGCAGCGTGGGGCCGGGGGGGCGGGGGGCCGCTAGGTACGAGCAGTACTTC. V is TRBV29-1 and J is TRBJ2-7, with TRBD2 matching 8 bases. V shed 6 bases, J shed 4 bases, and the junction held 20 bases outside the gene matches. Per the germline V gene, CDR1 is SQVTM and CDR2 is ANQGSEA. CDR3 length: 17 residues.

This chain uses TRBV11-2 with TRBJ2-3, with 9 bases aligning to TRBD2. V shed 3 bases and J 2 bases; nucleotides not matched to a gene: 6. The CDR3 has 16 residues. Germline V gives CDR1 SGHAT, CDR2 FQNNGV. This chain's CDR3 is CASSLSAGGDTDTQYF. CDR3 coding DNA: TGTGCCAGCAGCTTGTCAGCGGGAGGTGACACAGATACGCAGTATTTT.

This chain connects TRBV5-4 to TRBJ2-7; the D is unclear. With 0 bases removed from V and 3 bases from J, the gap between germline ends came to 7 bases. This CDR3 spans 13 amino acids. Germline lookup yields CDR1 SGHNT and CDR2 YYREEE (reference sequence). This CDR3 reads CASSLGANYEQYF. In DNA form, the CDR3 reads TGTGCCAGCAGCTTGGGGGCCAACTACGAGCAGTACTTC.

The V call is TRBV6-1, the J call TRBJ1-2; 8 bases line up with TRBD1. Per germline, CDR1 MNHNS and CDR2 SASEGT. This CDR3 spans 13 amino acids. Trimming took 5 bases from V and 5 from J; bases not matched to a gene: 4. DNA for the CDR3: TGTGCCAGCAGTAAACAGGGGGGATATGGCTACACCTTC. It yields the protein CASSKQGGYGYTF.

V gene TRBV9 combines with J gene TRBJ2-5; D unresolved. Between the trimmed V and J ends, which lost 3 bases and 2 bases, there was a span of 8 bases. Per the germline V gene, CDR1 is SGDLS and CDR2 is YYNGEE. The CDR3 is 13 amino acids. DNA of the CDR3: TGTGCCAGCAGCGCCAGGAATCAAGAGACCCAGTACTTC. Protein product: CASSARNQETQYF.

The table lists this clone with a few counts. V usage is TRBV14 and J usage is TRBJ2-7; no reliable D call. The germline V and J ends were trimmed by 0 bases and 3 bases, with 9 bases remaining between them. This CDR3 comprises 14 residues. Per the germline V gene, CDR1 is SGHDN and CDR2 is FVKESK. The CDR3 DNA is TGTGCCAGCAGCCAAGATGGTGGGCGCTACGAGCAGTACTTC. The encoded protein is CASSQDGGRYEQYF.

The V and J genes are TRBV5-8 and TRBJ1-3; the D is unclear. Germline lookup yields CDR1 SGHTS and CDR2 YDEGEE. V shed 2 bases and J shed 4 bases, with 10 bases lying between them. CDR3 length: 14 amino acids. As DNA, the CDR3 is TGTGCCAGCAGCTTCGCGGGAAGAGGAAACACCATATATTTT. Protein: CASSFAGRGNTIYF.

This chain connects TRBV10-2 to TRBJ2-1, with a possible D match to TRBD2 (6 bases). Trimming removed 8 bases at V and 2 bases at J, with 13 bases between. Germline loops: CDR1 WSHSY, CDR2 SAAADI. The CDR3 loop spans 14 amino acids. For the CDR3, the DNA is TGCGCCAGCTATGCGGGATCGGCCTACAATGAGCAGTTCTTC. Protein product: CASYAGSAYNEQFF.

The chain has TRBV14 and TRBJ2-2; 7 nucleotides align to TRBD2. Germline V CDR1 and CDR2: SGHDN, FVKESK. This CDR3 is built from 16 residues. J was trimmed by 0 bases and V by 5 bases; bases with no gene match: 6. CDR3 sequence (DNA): TGTGCCAGCAGCTTTCTAGCGGTGGCGAACACCGGGGAGCTGTTTTTT. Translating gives CASSFLAVANTGELFF.

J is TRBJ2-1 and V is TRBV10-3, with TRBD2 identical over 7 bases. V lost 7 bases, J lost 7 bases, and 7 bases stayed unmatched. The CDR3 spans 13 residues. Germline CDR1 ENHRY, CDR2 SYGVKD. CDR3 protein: CAINGLEGNEQFF. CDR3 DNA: TGTGCCATCAATGGACTAGAGGGAAATGAGCAGTTCTTC.

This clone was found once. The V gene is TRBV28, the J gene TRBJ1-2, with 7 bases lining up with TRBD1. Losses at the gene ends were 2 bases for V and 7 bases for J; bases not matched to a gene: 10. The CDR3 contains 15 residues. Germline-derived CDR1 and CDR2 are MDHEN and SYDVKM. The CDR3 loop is CASSLGSVGGRGYTF. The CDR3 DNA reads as TGTGCCAGCAGTTTAGGGTCCGTAGGGGGCCGTGGCTACACCTTC.

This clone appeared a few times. CDR3 amino acids: CASSPGQRKAFF. The CDR3 DNA reads as TGTGCCAGCTCACCGGGACAGCGAAAAGCTTTCTTT. The rearrangement uses TRBV18 and TRBJ1-1, with TRBD1 matching over 7 bases. V gave up 3 bases and J gave up 9 bases; unmatched junction bases: 4. Germline values: CDR1 KGHSH, CDR2 LQKENI. The CDR3 runs 12 residues.

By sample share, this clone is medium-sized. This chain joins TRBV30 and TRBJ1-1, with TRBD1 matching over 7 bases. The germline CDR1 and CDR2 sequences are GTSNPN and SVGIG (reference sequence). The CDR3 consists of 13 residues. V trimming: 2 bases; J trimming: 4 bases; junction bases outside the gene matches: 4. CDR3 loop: CAWSTGDVTEAFF. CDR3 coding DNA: TGTGCCTGGAGTACAGGGGACGTCACTGAAGCTTTCTTT.

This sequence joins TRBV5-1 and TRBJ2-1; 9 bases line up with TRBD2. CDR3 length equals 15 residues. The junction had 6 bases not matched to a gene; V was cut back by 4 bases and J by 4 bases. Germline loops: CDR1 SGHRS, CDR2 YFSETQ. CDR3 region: CASSIGLAYYNEQFF. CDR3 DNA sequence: TGCGCCAGCAGCATCGGACTAGCGTATTACAATGAGCAGTTCTTC.

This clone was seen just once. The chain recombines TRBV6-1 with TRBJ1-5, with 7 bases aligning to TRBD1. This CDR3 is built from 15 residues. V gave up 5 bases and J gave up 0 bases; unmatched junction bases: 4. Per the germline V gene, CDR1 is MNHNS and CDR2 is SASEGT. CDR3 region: CASSSGGRSNQPQHF. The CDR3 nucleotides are TGTGCCAGCAGTTCAGGGGGTCGTAGCAATCAGCCCCAGCATTTT.